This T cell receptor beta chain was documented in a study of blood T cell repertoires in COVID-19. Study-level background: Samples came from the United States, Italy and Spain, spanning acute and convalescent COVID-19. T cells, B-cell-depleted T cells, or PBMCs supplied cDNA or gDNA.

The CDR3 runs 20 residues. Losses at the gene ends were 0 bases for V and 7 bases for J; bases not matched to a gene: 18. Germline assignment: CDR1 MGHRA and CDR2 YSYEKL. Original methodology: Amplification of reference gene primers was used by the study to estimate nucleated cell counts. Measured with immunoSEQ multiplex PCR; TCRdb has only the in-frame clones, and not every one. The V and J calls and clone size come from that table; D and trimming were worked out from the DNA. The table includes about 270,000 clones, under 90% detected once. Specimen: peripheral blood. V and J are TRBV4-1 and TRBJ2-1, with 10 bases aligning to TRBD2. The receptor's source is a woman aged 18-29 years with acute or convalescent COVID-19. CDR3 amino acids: CASSQDSPSGSVGSRNEQFF. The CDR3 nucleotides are TGCGCCAGCAGCCAAGATTCCCCTAGCGGGAGTGTTGGGTCGAGGAATGAGCAGTTCTTC.